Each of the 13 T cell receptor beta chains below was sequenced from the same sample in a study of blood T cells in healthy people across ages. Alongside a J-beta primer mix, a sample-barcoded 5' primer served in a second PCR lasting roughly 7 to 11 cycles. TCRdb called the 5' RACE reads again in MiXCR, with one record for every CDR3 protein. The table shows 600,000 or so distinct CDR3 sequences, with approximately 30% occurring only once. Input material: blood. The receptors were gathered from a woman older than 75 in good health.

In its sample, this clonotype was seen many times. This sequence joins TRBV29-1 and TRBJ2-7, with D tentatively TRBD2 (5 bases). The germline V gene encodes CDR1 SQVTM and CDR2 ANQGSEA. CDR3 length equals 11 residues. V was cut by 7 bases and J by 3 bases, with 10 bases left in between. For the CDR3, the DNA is TGCAGCGCGGGTGGGAGCTACGAGCAGTACTTC. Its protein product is CSAGGSYEQYF.

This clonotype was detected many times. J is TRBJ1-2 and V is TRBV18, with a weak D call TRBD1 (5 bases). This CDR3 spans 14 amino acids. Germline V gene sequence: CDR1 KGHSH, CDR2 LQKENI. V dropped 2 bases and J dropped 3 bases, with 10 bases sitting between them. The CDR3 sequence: CASSPRGGDYGYTF. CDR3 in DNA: TGTGCCAGCTCACCAAGGGGAGGGGACTATGGCTACACCTTC.

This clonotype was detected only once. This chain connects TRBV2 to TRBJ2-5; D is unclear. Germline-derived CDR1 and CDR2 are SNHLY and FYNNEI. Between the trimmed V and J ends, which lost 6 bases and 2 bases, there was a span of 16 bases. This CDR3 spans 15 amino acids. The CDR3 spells CASRAPFGRQETQYF. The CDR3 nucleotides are TGTGCCAGCAGGGCCCCCTTTGGCCGGCAAGAGACCCAGTACTTC.

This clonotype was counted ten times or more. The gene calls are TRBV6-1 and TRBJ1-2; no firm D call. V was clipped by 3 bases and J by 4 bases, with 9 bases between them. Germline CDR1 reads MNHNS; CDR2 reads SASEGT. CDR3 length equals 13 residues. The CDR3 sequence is CASSELGPYGYTF. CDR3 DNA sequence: TGTGCCAGCAGTGAGTTAGGGCCCTATGGCTACACCTTC.

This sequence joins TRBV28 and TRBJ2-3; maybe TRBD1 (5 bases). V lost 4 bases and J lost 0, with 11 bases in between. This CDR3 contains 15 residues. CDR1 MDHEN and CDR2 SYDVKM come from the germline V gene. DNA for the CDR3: TGTGCCAGCAGTTACAGGAGAACTAGCACAGATACGCAGTATTTT. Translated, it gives CASSYRRTSTDTQYF.

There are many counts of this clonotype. CDR3 residues: CASSSPGLGVNEQFF. In nucleotides, the CDR3 is TGCGCCAGCAGCTCCCCAGGACTGGGCGTCAATGAGCAGTTCTTC. This chain links TRBV5-1 with TRBJ2-1; maybe TRBD2 (5 bases). V was pared by 3 bases and J by 6 bases, with 16 bases between. CDR3 length equals 15 residues. The germline CDR1 and CDR2 sequences are SGHRS and YFSETQ.

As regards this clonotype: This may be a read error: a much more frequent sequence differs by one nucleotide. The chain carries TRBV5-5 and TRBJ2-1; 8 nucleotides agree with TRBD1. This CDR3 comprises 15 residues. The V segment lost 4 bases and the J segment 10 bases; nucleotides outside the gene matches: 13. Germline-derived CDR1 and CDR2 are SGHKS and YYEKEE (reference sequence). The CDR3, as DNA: TGTGCCAGCAGCATGCCGGGACAGGATAGCAGAGAGCAGTTCTTC. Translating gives CASSMPGQDSREQFF.

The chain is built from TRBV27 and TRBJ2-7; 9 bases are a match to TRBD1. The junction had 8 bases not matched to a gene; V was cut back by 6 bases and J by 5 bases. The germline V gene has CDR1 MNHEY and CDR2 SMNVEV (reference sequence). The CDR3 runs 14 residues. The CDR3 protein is CASSHRGLFDEQYF. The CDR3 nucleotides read TGTGCCAGCAGCCACAGGGGGCTATTTGACGAGCAGTACTTC.

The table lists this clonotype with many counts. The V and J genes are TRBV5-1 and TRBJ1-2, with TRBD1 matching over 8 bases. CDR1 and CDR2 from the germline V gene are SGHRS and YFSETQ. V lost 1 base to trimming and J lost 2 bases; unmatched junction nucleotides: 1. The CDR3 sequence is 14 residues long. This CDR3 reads CASSLTGGNYGYTF. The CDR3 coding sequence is TGCGCCAGCAGCTTGACAGGGGGGAACTATGGCTACACCTTC.

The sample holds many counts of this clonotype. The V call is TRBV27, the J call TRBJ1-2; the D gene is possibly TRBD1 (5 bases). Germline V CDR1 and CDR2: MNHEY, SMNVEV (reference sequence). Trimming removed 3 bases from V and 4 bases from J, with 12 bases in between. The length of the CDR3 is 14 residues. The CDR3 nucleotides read TGTGCCAGCAGTTTTCGGGAGGGGACCTATGGCTACACCTTC. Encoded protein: CASSFREGTYGYTF.

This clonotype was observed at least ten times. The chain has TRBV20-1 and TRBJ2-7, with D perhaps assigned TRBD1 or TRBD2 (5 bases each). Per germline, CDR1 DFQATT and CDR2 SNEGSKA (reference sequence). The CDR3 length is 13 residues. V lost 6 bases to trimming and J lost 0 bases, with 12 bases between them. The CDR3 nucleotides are TGCAGTGCAGAGGGGCGGAGCTCCTACGAGCAGTACTTC. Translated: CSAEGRSSYEQYF.

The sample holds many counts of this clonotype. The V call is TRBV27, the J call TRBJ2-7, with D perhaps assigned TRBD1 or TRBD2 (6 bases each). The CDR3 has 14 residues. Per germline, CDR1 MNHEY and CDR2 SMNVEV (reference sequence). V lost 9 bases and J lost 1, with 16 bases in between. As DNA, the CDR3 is TGTGCCAGTGCCAGGAGGGGGGCTTCCTACGAGCAGTACTTC. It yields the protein CASARRGASYEQYF.

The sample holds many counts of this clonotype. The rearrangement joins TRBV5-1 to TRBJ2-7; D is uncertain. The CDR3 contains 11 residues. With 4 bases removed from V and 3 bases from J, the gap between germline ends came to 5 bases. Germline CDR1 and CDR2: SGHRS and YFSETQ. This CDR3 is CASSPGYEQYF. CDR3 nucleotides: TGCGCCAGCAGCCCGGGCTACGAGCAGTACTTC.